A single sample is the source of the 21 T cell receptor beta chains below, sequenced in a study of blood T cell repertoires in COVID-19. Libraries were prepared by immunoSEQ multiplex PCR; TCRdb keeps only in-frame clonotypes and omits some of them. The sample yields nearly 55,000 clones, around 84% seen once. Sequenced input: peripheral blood. The receptors stem from a man in his 70s with active COVID-19.

The chain employs TRBV9 and TRBJ2-1; maybe TRBD2 (5 bases). The V gene lost 7 bases and the J gene lost 8 bases, with 13 bases spanning the gap. Germline V gives CDR1 SGDLS, CDR2 YYNGEE. The CDR3 runs 12 residues. CDR3 sequence: CASSHPGDEQFF. As DNA, the CDR3 is TGTGCCAGCTCTCACCCCGGGGATGAGCAGTTCTTC.

The chain employs TRBV21-1 and TRBJ2-5; TRBD2 is the table's D call, not checked against the DNA. TRBV21-1 is labeled a pseudogene. The CDR3 extends over 17 amino acids. DNA for the CDR3: TGTGCCAGCAGCAAAGCGGATAGGGAGGAGGGGCAAGAGACCCAGTACTTC. Its protein is CASSKADREEGQETQYF.

This clone was seen a few times. The chain is built from TRBV4-3 and TRBJ1-6, with D tentatively TRBD1 (5 bases). Trimming took off 0 bases at V and 0 bases at J, with 24 bases between the two ends. Germline V gives CDR1 LGHNA, CDR2 YSLEER. This CDR3 contains 22 residues. This CDR3 reads CASSQEVVLGGLPSSYNSPLHF. The CDR3 coding sequence is TGCGCCAGCAGCCAAGAAGTGGTCTTGGGGGGTCTCCCGAGCTCCTATAATTCACCCCTCCACTTT.

A single count supports this clone. Compared with germline, one end of the junction differs, possibly owing to a read error. V is TRBV24-1 and J is TRBJ1-5, with a weak D call TRBD1 (5 bases). Germline V CDR1 and CDR2: KGHDR, SFDVKD. The CDR3 has 14 amino acids. The DNA of the CDR3 is TGTGTCACCAGTGATTGGGGACTGGGTCAGCCCCAGCATTTT. Its translation is CVTSDWGLGQPQHF.

The chain carries TRBV4-3 and TRBJ2-2; D is possibly TRBD2 (5 bases). The CDR3 covers 15 residues. The V and J ends lost 1 base and 1 base respectively, with 7 bases between them. Germline V CDR1 and CDR2: LGHNA, YSLEER. The CDR3 loop reads CASSQGGRNTGELFF. The CDR3 DNA reads TGCGCCAGCAGCCAAGGAGGGCGGAACACCGGGGAGCTGTTTTTT.

The rearrangement links TRBV2 to TRBJ1-1; D is undetermined. The CDR3 sequence is 15 residues long. Trimming stripped 0 bases from V and 0 bases from J, with 8 bases between. The V gene's germline CDR1 is SNHLY and CDR2 FYNNEI. CDR3 nucleotides: TGTGCCAGCAGTGAAGCCGTGACTATGAACACTGAAGCTTTCTTT. It encodes CASSEAVTMNTEAFF.

This clone was seen a few times. The CDR3 here is CAWSGVGRGALTEAFF. The DNA for the CDR3 is TGTGCCTGGAGTGGTGTGGGGAGGGGGGCTCTCACTGAAGCTTTCTTT. The chain has TRBV30 and TRBJ1-1; maybe TRBD1 (6 bases). This CDR3 contains 16 residues. Germline assignment: CDR1 GTSNPN and CDR2 SVGIG (reference sequence). The ends were cut back, 1 base at V and 4 bases at J, with 19 bases in the middle.

This sequence joins TRBV4-3 and TRBJ2-1, with D possibly TRBD1 on 6 matching bases. Germline V CDR1 and CDR2: LGHNA, YSLEER. The CDR3 sequence is 12 residues long. V lost 2 bases, J lost 9 bases, and 8 bases lay in between. The CDR3: CASSQLGGEQFF. The CDR3 DNA follows: TGCGCCAGCAGCCAATTAGGGGGTGAGCAGTTCTTC.

The V and J genes are TRBV6-2 or TRBV6-3 and TRBJ2-7; D remains unclear. Germline V gene sequence: CDR1 MNHEY, CDR2 SVGEGT. Trimming took off 6 bases at V and 0 bases at J, with 9 bases between the two ends. The CDR3 consists of 13 residues. The CDR3 DNA reads as TGTGCCAGCAGCCGGCCTCTCTCCTACGAGCAGTACTTC. Amino acid sequence: CASSRPLSYEQYF.

The chain employs TRBV25-1 and TRBJ1-5, with TRBD1 as a possible D gene (6 bases). This CDR3 region has 13 residues. Germline V CDR1 and CDR2: MGHDK, SYGVNS. Trimming took 9 bases from V and 9 from J, leaving 18 bases between them. The chain's CDR3 is CASQGGGGLPQHF. In DNA, the CDR3 is TGTGCCAGTCAAGGGGGGGGCGGGTTGCCCCAGCATTTT.

The rearrangement uses TRBV2 and TRBJ2-5; 8 bases align to TRBD1. Looked up from germline, CDR1 is SNHLY and CDR2 is FYNNEI. This CDR3 region has 17 residues. V trimming: 5 bases; J trimming: 3 bases; junction bases outside the gene matches: 14. The CDR3: CASSPFTRRGREETQYF. CDR3 DNA: TGTGCCAGCAGTCCTTTCACTCGCAGGGGGCGCGAAGAGACCCAGTACTTC.

Only a few counts were recorded for this clone. This chain connects TRBV5-5 to TRBJ2-1; weak D call: TRBD1 (8 bases). Germline V CDR1 and CDR2: SGHKS, YYEKEE (reference sequence). The CDR3 covers 14 residues. Trimming cost V 7 bases and J 7 bases, with 18 bases left between them. The CDR3 reads CASSRTGRDNEQFF. CDR3 DNA: TGTGCCAGCTCCCGGACAGGGAGGGATAATGAGCAGTTCTTC.

The chain couples TRBV6-2 or TRBV6-3 to TRBJ2-5, with a tentative D call TRBD1 (6 bases). Trimming removed 8 bases at V and 6 bases at J, with 19 bases between. CDR1 and CDR2 (germline): MNHEY, SVGEGT. The CDR3 runs 14 residues. DNA for the CDR3: TGTGCCAGCGGCCGCCTAGGCCAGGGGCAGACCCAGTACTTC. It yields the protein CASGRLGQGQTQYF.

The V gene is TRBV7-8, the J gene TRBJ2-1; 13 bases map to TRBD2. There are 17 residues in the CDR3. Germline V gene lookup returns CDR1 SGHVS and CDR2 FQNEAQ. J was trimmed by 2 bases and V by 5 bases; bases with no gene match: 6. The CDR3 DNA sequence: TGTGCCAGCAGCCTCGGACTAGCGGGGGCCCCCTACAATGAGCAGTTCTTC. This codes for CASSLGLAGAPYNEQFF. Full variable domain (outside the CDR3, taken from reference TRBV7-8 and TRBJ2-1): GAGVSQSPRYKVAKRGQDVALRCDPISGHVSLFWYQQALGQGPEFLTYFQNEAQLDKSGLPSDRFFAERPEGSVSTLKIQRTQQEDSAVYLCASSLGLAGAPYNEQFFGPGTRLTVL.

The chain has TRBV5-4 and TRBJ1-6; possibly TRBD1 for D (5 bases). Looked up from germline, CDR1 is SGHNT and CDR2 is YYREEE (reference sequence). Trimming removed 0 bases at V and 9 bases at J, with 16 bases between. CDR3 length: 16 amino acids. The CDR3 loop reads CASSLGGIGDGSPLHF. As DNA, the CDR3 is TGTGCCAGCAGCTTGGGGGGAATAGGGGATGGTTCACCCCTCCACTTT. The complete variable domain, with remaining parts taken from reference TRBV5-4 and TRBJ1-6, reads ETGVTQSPTHLIKTRGQQVTLRCSSQSGHNTVSWYQQALGQGPQFIFQYYREEENGRGNFPPRFSGLQFPNYSSELNVNALELDDSALYLCASSLGGIGDGSPLHFGNGTRLTVT.

The V and J genes are TRBV18 and TRBJ1-1; tentative D call: TRBD1 (6 bases). The CDR3 runs 15 residues. CDR1 KGHSH and CDR2 LQKENI come from the germline V gene. V shed 4 bases and J shed 3 bases, with 15 bases lying between them. CDR3 DNA: TGTGCCAGCTCACGGGCACAGGGTTCCGACACTGAAGCTTTCTTT. Translating it yields CASSRAQGSDTEAFF.

This sequence joins TRBV9 and TRBJ2-7; D is perhaps TRBD2 (5 bases). Germline V gene data show CDR1 as SGDLS and CDR2 as YYNGEE. Trimming pared 3 bases from V and 0 bases from J, leaving 10 bases between. This CDR3 has 14 amino acids. The CDR3 DNA reads as TGTGCCAGCAGCGCAAAGCGGAGCTCCTACGAGCAGTACTTC. Amino acids: CASSAKRSSYEQYF.

The CDR3 sequence: CASSQDHMEYGYTF. CDR3 bases: TGTGCCAGCAGCCAAGATCACATGGAGTATGGCTACACCTTC. The chain carries TRBV3-1 (or the pseudogene TRBV3-2) and TRBJ1-2; D not certain. The CDR3 spans 14 residues. From germline, CDR1 is LGHDT and CDR2 YNNKEL (reference sequence). V was shortened by 0 bases and J by 5 bases, with 10 bases between the two germline ends.

The gene calls are TRBV4-1 and TRBJ2-7, with 8 bases matching TRBD2. This CDR3 spans 15 amino acids. Germline V gene lookup returns CDR1 MGHRA and CDR2 YSYEKL. V shed 3 bases and J 6 bases; nucleotides not matched to a gene: 10. The CDR3, as DNA: TGCGCCAGCAGCCAGGCGTACTCACGGGGGGGCGAGCAGTACTTC. This encodes CASSQAYSRGGEQYF.

V and J are TRBV7-3 and TRBJ1-1, with D tentatively TRBD1 (6 bases). With 4 bases removed from V and 5 bases from J, the gap between germline ends came to 17 bases. Germline loops: CDR1 SGHTA, CDR2 FQGTGA. This CDR3 comprises 15 residues. The DNA for the CDR3 is TGTGCCAGCAGCTCTTGGACAGCCGTCGGAACTGAAGCTTTCTTT. Translating gives CASSSWTAVGTEAFF.

This clone was counted at least ten times. J is TRBJ2-3 and V is TRBV11-3, with TRBD2 as a possible D gene (6 bases). The V gene's germline CDR1 is SGHNT and CDR2 YENEEA. This CDR3 has 13 residues. V was clipped by 5 bases and J by 0 bases, with 6 bases between them. The CDR3 protein is CASSSGSTDTQYF. The CDR3 DNA reads as TGTGCCAGCAGCAGCGGGAGCACAGATACGCAGTATTTT.